This TCR beta chain appears in the sequencing data of a study of blood T cell repertoires in COVID-19. Overall study: Spain, Italy and the United States supplied samples that represented acute and convalescent COVID-19. T cells, B-cell-depleted T cells, or PBMCs provided the cDNA or gDNA that served as material.

As handled by the study authors: Amplifying reference gene primers gave estimates of nucleated cell counts. TCRdb's table, derived via immunoSEQ multiplex PCR, lists solely in-frame clones and lacks some. The V and J calls and clone size come from that table; D and trimming were worked out from the DNA. Among 91,000 or so clones listed, approximately 87% were seen once. Trimming removed 5 bases from V and 4 bases from J, with 8 bases in between. Germline CDR1 and CDR2: LGHNT and FRNRAP. This CDR3 is built from 12 residues. The TCR sequence derives from a human donor in a cohort sampled during active COVID-19. The specimen was peripheral blood. V usage is TRBV12-5 and J usage is TRBJ2-5; a weak D match, TRBD2 (6 bases). The CDR3 nucleotides read TGTGCTAGTGGTAGCGGGTCAGAGACCCAGTACTTC. Protein sequence: CASGSGSETQYF. Full variable domain (missing parts from reference TRBV12-5 and TRBJ2-5): DARVTQTPRHKVTEMGQEVTMRCQPILGHNTVFWYRQTMMQGLELLAYFRNRAPLDDSGMPKDRFSAEMPDATLATLKIQPSEPRDSAVYFCASGSGSETQYFGPGTRLLVL.